This entry features one TCR beta chain sequence. The sample belongs to a study of blood T cell repertoires in COVID-19. On the study more broadly: From the United States, Italy and Spain came samples of acute and convalescent COVID-19. T cells, B-cell-depleted T cells, or PBMCs supplied cDNA or gDNA.

In the source study's methods: Reference gene primer amplification gave nucleated cell count estimates. Using immunoSEQ multiplex PCR, the repertoire was profiled, and TCRdb retains in-frame clones only, with some absent. V and J calls and clone size are those listed in that table; D and trimming were worked out from the DNA. Of around 110,000 clones listed, just over 85% were seen once; the top ten hold about 4.7%. Germline CDR1 and CDR2: SGHAT and FQNNGV. V lost 5 bases and J lost 0, with 14 bases in between. The CDR3 consists of 16 residues. The rearrangement links TRBV11-2 to TRBJ1-5, with D hard to call. The receptor comes from a man in his forties with acute or convalescent COVID-19. The specimen sequenced was peripheral blood. This CDR3 is CASSAGGTYSNQPQHF. CDR3 bases: TGTGCCAGCAGCGCGGGAGGAACATATAGCAATCAGCCCCAGCATTTT.